This T cell receptor beta chain was identified in a study of blood T cells in healthy people across ages. Through a sample-barcoded 5' primer and a J-beta primer mix, a second PCR was run for roughly 6 to 12 cycles. TCRdb fed the 5' RACE reads into MiXCR, producing one record per CDR3 protein. The repertoire holds 1.5 million to 2 million distinct CDR3 sequences, around half seen once, with over 2% in the top ten. From germline, CDR1 is DFQATT and CDR2 SNEGSKA (reference sequence). The CDR3 is made up of 15 amino acids. The gene calls are TRBV20-1 and TRBJ1-6, with TRBD1 as a possible D gene (5 bases). The sample taken for sequencing was blood. The origin of this receptor is a woman in her thirties or forties in good health. The CDR3 sequence is CSARHPGRRNSPLHF. The CDR3 DNA reads TGCAGCGCGCGACATCCGGGACGGCGGAATTCACCCCTCCACTTT.